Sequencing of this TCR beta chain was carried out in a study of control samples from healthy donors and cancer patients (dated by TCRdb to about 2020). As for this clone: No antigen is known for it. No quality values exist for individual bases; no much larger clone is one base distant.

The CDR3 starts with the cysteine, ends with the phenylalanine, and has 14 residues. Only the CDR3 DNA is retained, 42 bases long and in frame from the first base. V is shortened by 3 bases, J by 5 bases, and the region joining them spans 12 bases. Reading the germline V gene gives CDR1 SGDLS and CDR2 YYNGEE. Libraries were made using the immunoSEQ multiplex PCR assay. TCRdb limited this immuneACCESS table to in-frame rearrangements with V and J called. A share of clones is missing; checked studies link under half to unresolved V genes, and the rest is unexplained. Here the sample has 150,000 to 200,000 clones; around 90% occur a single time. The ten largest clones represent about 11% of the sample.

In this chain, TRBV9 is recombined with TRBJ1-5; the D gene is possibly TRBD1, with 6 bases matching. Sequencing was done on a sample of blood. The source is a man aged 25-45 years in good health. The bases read TGTGCCAGCAGCGGTGGACAGCGGGATCAGCCCCAGCATTTT. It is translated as CASSGGQRDQPQHF.